These T cell receptor beta chains were read from a single sample in a study of cytomegalovirus exposure and HLA in healthy donors. The repertoire was sequenced with immunoSEQ multiplex PCR; TCRdb's copy has only in-frame clones and lacks some. The table has around 150,000 clones, roughly 10% seen once; the top ten hold 1.5% to 2%. The material sequenced was PBMCs. The source of these receptors is a male donor in good health and CMV-seronegative. The CDR3 runs from the conserved cysteine through the conserved F or W. A D gene is named only where the DNA matches it firmly. Part of the rows lack a size; the others show once, few, many or a class for expanded clones.

>NA|TRBJ2-7|TRBV18|few
CASSPGLPMSRGDYEQYF
TGTGCCAGCTCTCCCGGGCTTCCGATGTCCAGGGGCGACTACGAGCAGTACTTC
>TRBD2|TRBJ2-1|TRBV5-6|NA
CASSPTSGGAMVDEQFF
TGTGCCAGCAGCCCTACTAGCGGGGGGGCCATGGTAGATGAGCAGTTCTTC
>NA|TRBJ1-1|TRBV7-8|few
CASSPSQGFMNTEAFF
TGTGCCAGCAGCCCTTCACAGGGATTCATGAACACTGAAGCTTTCTTT
>TRBD1|TRBJ1-2|TRBV7-8|few
CASSSQGQPGYTF
TGTGCCAGCAGCTCGCAGGGACAGCCTGGCTACACCTTC
>NA|TRBJ1-1|TRBV9|few
CASSVGFGDTEAFF
TGTGCCAGCAGCGTAGGGTTCGGGGACACTGAAGCTTTCTTT
>NA|TRBJ1-5|TRBV18|NA
CASSPNWGQDQPQHF
TGTGCCAGCTCACCAAACTGGGGGCAGGATCAGCCCCAGCATTTT
>NA|TRBJ2-7|TRBV7-3|once
CASSESVGPPYEQYF
TGTGCCAGCAGCGAAAGTGTGGGGCCTCCCTACGAGCAGTACTTC
>TRBD1|TRBJ1-1|TRBV6-6|few
CASSYTGTGEKAEAFF
TGTGCCAGCAGTTACACCGGGACAGGGGAAAAGGCTGAAGCTTTCTTT
>NA|TRBJ2-4|TRBV5-8|few
CASSSNSGPKNIQYF
TGTGCCAGCAGCTCTAATAGTGGGCCCAAAAACATTCAGTACTTC
>NA|TRBJ1-5|TRBV5-1|few
CASSSGGGDHQPQHF
TGCGCCAGCAGTTCCGGAGGGGGGGATCATCAGCCCCAGCATTTT
>TRBD1|TRBJ1-1|TRBV4-3|few
CASSQDLIEGALLNTEAFF
TGCGCCAGCAGCCAAGATCTGATTGAGGGGGCCCTGTTGAACACTGAAGCTTTCTTT
>TRBD1|TRBJ2-7|TRBV4-1|NA
CASSHSRDRGSEQYF
TGCGCCAGCAGCCATTCCAGGGACAGGGGTAGCGAGCAGTACTTC
>NA|TRBJ1-5|TRBV2|few
CASSVGTPNQPQHF
TGTGCCAGCAGTGTGGGGACACCAAATCAGCCCCAGCATTTT
>NA|TRBJ2-1|TRBV21-1|NA
CASSKRREYRDLFF
TGTGCCAGCAGCAAACGTCGGGAGTATAGGGACCTGTTCTTC
>NA|TRBJ1-2|TRBV2|few
CASSEEQAGGYTF
TGTGCCAGCAGTGAAGAACAGGCCGGCGGCTACACCTTC
>TRBD1|TRBJ2-5|TRBV5-6|NA
CASSSGTGGETQYF
TGTGCCAGCAGCTCGGGGACAGGGGGAGAGACCCAGTACTTC
>TRBD1|TRBJ2-1|TRBV7-3|NA
CASSLTGGVSYNEQFF
TGTGCCAGCAGCTTGACAGGGGGGGTATCCTACAATGAGCAGTTCTTC
>NA|TRBJ2-1|TRBV2|NA
CASNSWGEGEQFF
TGTGCCAGCAACAGTTGGGGGGAAGGTGAGCAGTTCTTC
>NA|TRBJ2-1|TRBV4-3|NA
CASSQDEWGLEQFF
TGCGCCAGCAGCCAAGACGAATGGGGGCTCGAGCAGTTCTTC
>NA|TRBJ2-6|TRBV27|NA
CASSPLGGANVLTF
TGTGCCAGCAGTCCCCTAGGTGGGGCCAACGTCCTGACTTTC
>TRBD1|TRBJ2-1|TRBV30|few
CACRDRDSYNEQFF
TGTGCCTGTAGAGACAGGGACTCCTACAATGAGCAGTTCTTC
>NA|TRBJ2-7|TRBV4-2|NA
CASSQETTGYYEQYF
TGTGCCAGCAGCCAAGAGACAACAGGATACTACGAGCAGTACTTC
>TRBD2|TRBJ2-7|TRBV7-2|few
CASSLDGTSFYEQYF
TGTGCCAGCAGCTTAGACGGGACTAGCTTCTACGAGCAGTACTTC
>NA|TRBJ1-5|TRBV5-6|NA
CASSLGLGNQPQHF
TGTGCCAGCAGCCTGGGACTCGGCAATCAGCCCCAGCATTTT
>NA|TRBJ2-7|TRBV9|NA
CASSVTPRGNGGEQYF
TGTGCCAGCAGCGTAACCCCCAGGGGTAATGGTGGCGAGCAGTACTTC